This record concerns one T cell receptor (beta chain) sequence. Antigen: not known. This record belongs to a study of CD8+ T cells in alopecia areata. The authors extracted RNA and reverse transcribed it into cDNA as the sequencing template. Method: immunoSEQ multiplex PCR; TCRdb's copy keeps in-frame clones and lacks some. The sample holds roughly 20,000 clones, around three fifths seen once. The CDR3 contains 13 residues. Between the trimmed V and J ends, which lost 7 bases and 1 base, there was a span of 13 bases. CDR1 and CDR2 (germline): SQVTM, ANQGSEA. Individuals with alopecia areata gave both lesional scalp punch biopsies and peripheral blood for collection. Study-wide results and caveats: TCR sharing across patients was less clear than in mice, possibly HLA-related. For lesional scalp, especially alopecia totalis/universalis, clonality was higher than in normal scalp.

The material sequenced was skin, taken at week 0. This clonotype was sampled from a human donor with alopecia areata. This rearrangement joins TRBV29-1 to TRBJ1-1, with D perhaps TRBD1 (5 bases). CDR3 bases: TGCAGCGCCGCGGGACGGGGGAACACTGAAGCTTTCTTT. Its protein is CSAAGRGNTEAFF.